This TCR beta chain was captured in a study of vaccination and CD4 T cells after COVID-19. In the study overall: Convalescent donors: six male, four female; seven Caucasian, two Asian, one multiracial, two Hispanic. SARS-CoV-2, HCoV-NL63, HCoV-OC43 and HCoV-229E supplied the overlapping spike peptides used to stimulate cells. As a positive control, some control cultures were given a CEFX pool, while others were given an HIV-1 Nef pool or no peptide.

Indicated treatment: roughly ten-day PBMC culture with coronavirus spike peptide pools or control peptides (ViraFEST assay). The collection of CD4+ T cells from the unexposed donor took place before the COVID-19 pandemic (2011-2018). Culture of two million PBMCs per well took place with approximately 10 IU/ml IL-2 and roughly 9.8 ug/ml peptide pools. This clonotype occurred a few times. Its antigen is not identified. CDR3 length: 12 residues. Trimming left V 5 bases short and J 8 bases short, with 13 bases between. The germline V gene encodes CDR1 MNHEY and CDR2 SVGEGT. Cultured CD4+ T cell DNA underwent sequencing with the Oncomine TCR Beta short-read assay. Cultures of CD4+ T cells served as the source for extracting genomic DNA. TCRdb redid the calling of the PCR reads with MiXCR, one entry per CDR3 protein. This sample has some 10,000 distinct CDR3 sequences, with approximately 35% found just once.

The sequence came from a human donor in good health. Sequencing was done on a sample of CD4+ T cells from blood, cultured in vitro. The chain is built from TRBV6-2 or TRBV6-3 and TRBJ2-7; unclear D gene. Here the CDR3 reads CASSLNQHKQYF. CDR3 DNA sequence: TGTGCCAGCAGTCTTAACCAGCACAAGCAGTACTTC.